The clone carrying this T cell receptor (beta chain) showed up just a few times. Its antigen is as yet unknown. The sample's treatment: roughly 11-day PBMC culture with coronavirus spike peptide pools or control peptides (ViraFEST assay). Oncomine TCR Beta short-read sequencing was applied to DNA from cultured CD4+ T cells. Using its own MiXCR run on the PCR reads, TCRdb lists one record per CDR3 protein. This sample has around 21,000 distinct CDR3 sequences, with approximately 50% found just once. The sample originates from a study of vaccination and CD4 T cells after COVID-19. Study background: Convalescent patients, SARS-CoV-2 positive by nasal swab PCR, comprised eight to ten mild cases and one severe case.

This CDR3 region has 13 residues. The germline gives CDR1 MNHNS, CDR2 SASEGT. V lost 4 bases and J lost 8, with 11 bases in between. Material for sequencing was CD4+ T cells from blood, cultured in vitro. The TCR comes from a human donor who had recovered from COVID-19. V usage is TRBV6-1 and J usage is TRBJ1-4; no clear D. CDR3 in DNA: TGTGCCAGCAGTGCCGTGTCCGGGGAAAAACTGTTTTTT. This codes for CASSAVSGEKLFF.